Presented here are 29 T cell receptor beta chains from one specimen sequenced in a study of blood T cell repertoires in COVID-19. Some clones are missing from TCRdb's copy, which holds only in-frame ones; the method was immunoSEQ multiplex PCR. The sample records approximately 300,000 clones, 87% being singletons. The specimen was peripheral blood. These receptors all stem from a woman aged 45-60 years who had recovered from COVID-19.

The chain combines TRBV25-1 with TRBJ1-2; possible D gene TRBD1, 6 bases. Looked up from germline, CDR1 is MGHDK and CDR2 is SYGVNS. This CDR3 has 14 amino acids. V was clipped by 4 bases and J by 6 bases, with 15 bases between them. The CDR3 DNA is TGTGCCAGCAGTGTGGGGACATTGTGGGATGGCTACACCTTC. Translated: CASSVGTLWDGYTF.

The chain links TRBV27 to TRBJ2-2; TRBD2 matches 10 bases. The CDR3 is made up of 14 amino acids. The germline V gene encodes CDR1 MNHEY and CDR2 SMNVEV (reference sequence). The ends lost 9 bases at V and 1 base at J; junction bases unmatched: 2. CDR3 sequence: CASRLAGNTGELFF. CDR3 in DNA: TGTGCCAGTAGACTAGCGGGGAACACCGGGGAGCTGTTTTTT.

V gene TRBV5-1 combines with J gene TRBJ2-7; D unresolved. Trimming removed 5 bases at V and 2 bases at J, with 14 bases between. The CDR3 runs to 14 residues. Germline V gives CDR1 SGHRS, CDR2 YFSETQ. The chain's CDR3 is CASRLTLGAYEQYF. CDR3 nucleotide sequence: TGCGCCAGCAGACTTACGTTGGGCGCCTACGAGCAGTACTTC.

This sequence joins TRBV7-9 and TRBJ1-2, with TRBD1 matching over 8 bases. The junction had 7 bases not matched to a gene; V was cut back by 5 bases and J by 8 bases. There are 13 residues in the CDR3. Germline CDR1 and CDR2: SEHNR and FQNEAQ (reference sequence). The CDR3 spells CASSAQGAGGYTF. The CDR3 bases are TGTGCCAGCAGCGCCCAGGGGGCGGGCGGCTACACCTTC.

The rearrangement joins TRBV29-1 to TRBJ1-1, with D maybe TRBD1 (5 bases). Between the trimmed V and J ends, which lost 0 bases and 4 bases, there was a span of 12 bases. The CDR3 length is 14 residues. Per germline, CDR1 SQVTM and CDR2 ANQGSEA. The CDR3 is CSVEDRARSTEAFF. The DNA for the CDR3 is TGCAGCGTTGAAGACAGGGCAAGGAGCACTGAAGCTTTCTTT.

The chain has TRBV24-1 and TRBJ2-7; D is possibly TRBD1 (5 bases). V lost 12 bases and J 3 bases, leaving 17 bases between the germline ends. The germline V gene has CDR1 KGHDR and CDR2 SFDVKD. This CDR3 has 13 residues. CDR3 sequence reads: CAGFQGPVYEQYF. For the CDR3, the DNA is TGTGCCGGATTCCAGGGTCCTGTCTACGAGCAGTACTTC.

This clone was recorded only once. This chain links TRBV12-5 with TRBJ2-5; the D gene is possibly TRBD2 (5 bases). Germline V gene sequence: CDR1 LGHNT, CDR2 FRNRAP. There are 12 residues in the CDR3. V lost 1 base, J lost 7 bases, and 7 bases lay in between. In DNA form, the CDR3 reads TGTGCTAGTGGTTTGGACGGAGGGACCCAGTACTTC. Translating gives CASGLDGGTQYF.

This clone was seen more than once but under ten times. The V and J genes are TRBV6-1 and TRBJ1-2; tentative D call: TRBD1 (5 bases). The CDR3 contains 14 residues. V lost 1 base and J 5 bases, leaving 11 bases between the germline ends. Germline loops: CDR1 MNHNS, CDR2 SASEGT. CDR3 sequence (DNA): TGTGCCAGCAGTGAAGGGGTGGGACTTTATGGCTACACCTTC. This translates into CASSEGVGLYGYTF.

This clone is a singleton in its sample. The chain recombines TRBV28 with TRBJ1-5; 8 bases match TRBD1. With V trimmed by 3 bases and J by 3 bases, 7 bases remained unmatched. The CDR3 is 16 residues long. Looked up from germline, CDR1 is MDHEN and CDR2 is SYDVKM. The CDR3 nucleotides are TGTGCCAGCAGTTTTTTGGGGACAGGCGACAATCAGCCCCAGCATTTT. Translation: CASSFLGTGDNQPQHF.

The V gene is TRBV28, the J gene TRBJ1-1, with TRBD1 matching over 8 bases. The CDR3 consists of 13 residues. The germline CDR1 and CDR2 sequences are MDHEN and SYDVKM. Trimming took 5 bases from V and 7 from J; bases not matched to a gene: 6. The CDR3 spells CASSPGQEYEAFF. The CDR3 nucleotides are TGTGCCAGCAGTCCGGGACAGGAATATGAAGCTTTCTTT.

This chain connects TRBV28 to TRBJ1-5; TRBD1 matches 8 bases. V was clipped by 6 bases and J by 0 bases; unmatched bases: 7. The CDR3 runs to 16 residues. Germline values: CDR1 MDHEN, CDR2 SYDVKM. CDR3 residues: CASSTRTGNSNQPQHF. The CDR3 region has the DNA TGTGCCAGCAGCACCCGGACAGGGAATAGCAATCAGCCCCAGCATTTT.

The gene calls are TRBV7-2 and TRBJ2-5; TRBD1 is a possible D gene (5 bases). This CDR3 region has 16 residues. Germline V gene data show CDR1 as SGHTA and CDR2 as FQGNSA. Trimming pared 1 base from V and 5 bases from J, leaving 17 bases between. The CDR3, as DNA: TGTGCCAGCAGCTTAGTCGGTGTCAGGGTGGGGGAGACCCAGTACTTC. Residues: CASSLVGVRVGETQYF.

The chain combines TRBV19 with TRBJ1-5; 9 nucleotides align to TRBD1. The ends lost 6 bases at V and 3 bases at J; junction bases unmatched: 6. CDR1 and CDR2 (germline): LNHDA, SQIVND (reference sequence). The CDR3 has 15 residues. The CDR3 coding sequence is TGTGCCAGTAGAAGACAGGGGGATCTCAATCAGCCCCAGCATTTT. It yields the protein CASRRQGDLNQPQHF.

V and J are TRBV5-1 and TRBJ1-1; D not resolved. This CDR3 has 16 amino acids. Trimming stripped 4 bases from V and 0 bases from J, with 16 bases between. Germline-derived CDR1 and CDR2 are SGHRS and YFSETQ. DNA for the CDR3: TGCGCCAGCAGCGGCGCCCTCGGCAGGATGAACACTGAAGCTTTCTTT. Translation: CASSGALGRMNTEAFF.

CDR3 nucleotide sequence: TGTGCCAGCAGTTTATGGAGCCTCGCTAGGAACGAGCAGTACTTC. It translates to CASSLWSLARNEQYF. V and J are TRBV28 and TRBJ2-7; no clear D gene. Trimming pared 0 bases from V and 5 bases from J, leaving 14 bases between. Germline lookup yields CDR1 MDHEN and CDR2 SYDVKM. This CDR3 region has 15 residues.

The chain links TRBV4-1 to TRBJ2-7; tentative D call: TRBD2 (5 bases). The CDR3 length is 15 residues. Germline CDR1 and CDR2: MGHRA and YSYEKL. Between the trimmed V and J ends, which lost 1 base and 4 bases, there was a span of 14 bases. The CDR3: CASSQAGSTGYEQYF. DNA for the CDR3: TGCGCCAGCAGCCAAGCGGGGAGCACCGGGTACGAGCAGTACTTC.

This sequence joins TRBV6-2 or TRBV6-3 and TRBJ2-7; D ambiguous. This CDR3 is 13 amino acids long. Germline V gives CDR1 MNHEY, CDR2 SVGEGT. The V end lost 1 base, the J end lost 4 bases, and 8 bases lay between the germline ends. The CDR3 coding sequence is TGTGCCAGCAGTTACTTACCGGTATACGAGCAGTACTTC. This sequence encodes CASSYLPVYEQYF.

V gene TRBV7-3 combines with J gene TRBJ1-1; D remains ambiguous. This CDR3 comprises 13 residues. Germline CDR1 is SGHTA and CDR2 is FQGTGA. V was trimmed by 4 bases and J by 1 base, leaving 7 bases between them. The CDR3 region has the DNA TGTGCCAGCAGCTCCCACAGGAACACTGAAGCTTTCTTT. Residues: CASSSHRNTEAFF.

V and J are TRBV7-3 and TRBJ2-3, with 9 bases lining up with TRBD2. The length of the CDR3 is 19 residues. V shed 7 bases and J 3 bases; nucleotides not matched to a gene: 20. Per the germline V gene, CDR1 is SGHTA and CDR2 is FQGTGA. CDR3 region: CASTQGGRIAGVGTDTQYF. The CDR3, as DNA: TGTGCCAGCACCCAGGGGGGCAGAATAGCGGGAGTCGGGACAGATACGCAGTATTTT.

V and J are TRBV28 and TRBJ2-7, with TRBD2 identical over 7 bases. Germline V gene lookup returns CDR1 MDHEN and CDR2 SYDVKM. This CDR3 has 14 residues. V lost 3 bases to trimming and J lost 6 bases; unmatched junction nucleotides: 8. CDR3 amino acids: CASSFLDGGGEQYF. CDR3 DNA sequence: TGTGCCAGCAGTTTTTTGGATGGGGGGGGCGAGCAGTACTTC.

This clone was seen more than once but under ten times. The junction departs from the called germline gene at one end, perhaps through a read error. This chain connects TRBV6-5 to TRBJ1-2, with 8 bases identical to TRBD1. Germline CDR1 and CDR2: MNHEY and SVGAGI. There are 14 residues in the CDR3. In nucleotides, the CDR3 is TGTGCCTGCAGGGACAGGTGGGCCTTATGGGGCTACACCTTC. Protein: CACRDRWALWGYTF.

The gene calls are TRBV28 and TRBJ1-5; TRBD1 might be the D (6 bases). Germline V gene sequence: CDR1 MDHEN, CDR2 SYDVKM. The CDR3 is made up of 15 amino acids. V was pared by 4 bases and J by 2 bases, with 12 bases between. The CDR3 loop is CASSYRVWGNQPQHF. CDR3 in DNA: TGTGCCAGCAGTTACAGGGTTTGGGGCAATCAGCCCCAGCATTTT. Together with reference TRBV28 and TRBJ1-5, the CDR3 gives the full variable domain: DVKVTQSSRYLVKRTGEKVFLECVQDMDHENMFWYRQDPGLGLRLIYFSYDVKMKEKGDIPEGYSVSREKKERFSLILESASTNQTSMYLCASSYRVWGNQPQHFGDGTRLSIL.

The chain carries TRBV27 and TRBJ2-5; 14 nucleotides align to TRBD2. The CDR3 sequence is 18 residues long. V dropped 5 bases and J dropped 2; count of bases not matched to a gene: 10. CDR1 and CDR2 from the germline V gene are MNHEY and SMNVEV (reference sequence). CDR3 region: CASSRFGTSGGQQETQYF. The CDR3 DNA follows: TGTGCCAGCAGTCGTTTCGGGACTAGCGGGGGCCAACAAGAGACCCAGTACTTC.

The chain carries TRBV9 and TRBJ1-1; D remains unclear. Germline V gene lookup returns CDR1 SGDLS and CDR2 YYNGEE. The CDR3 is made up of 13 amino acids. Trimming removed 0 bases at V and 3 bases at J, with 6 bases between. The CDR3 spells CASSVAQDTEAFF. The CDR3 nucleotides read TGTGCCAGCAGCGTAGCTCAGGACACTGAAGCTTTCTTT.

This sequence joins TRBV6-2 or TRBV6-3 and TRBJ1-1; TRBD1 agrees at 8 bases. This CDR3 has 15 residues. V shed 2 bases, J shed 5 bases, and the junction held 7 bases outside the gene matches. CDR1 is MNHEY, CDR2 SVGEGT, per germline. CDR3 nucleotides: TGTGCCAGCAGTTACGCGACAGGGGTTGGAACTGAAGCTTTCTTT. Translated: CASSYATGVGTEAFF.

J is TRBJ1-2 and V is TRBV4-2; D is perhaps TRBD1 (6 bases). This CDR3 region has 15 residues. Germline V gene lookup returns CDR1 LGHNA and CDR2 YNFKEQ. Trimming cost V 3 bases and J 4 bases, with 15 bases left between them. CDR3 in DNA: TGTGCCAGCAGCCAGCCCGACGGACAGCTCTATGGCTACACCTTC. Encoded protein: CASSQPDGQLYGYTF.

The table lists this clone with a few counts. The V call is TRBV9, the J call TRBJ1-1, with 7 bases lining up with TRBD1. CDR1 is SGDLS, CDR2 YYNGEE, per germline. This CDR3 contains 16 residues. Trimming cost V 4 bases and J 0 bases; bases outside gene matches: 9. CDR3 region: CASSPRRTGVNTEAFF. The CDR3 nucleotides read TGTGCCAGCAGCCCACGACGGACAGGCGTGAACACTGAAGCTTTCTTT.

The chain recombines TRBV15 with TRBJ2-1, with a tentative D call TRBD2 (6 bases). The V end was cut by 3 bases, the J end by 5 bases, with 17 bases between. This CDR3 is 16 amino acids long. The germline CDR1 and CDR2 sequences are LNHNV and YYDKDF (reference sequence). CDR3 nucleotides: TGTGCCACCAGCAGTGCGGGACTTGGATTAAACAATGAGCAGTTCTTC. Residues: CATSSAGLGLNNEQFF. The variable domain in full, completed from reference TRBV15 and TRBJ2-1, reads DAMVIQNPRYQVTQFGKPVTLSCSQTLNHNVMYWYQQKSSQAPKLLFHYYDKDFNNEADTPDNFQSRRPNTSFCFLDIRSPGLGDTAMYLCATSSAGLGLNNEQFFGPGTRLTVL.

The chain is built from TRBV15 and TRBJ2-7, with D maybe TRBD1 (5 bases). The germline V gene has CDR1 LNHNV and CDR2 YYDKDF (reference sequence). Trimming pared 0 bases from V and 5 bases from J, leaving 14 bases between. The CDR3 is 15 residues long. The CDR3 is CATSRDLGVENEQYF. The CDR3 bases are TGTGCCACCAGCAGAGATTTAGGGGTCGAGAACGAGCAGTACTTC.